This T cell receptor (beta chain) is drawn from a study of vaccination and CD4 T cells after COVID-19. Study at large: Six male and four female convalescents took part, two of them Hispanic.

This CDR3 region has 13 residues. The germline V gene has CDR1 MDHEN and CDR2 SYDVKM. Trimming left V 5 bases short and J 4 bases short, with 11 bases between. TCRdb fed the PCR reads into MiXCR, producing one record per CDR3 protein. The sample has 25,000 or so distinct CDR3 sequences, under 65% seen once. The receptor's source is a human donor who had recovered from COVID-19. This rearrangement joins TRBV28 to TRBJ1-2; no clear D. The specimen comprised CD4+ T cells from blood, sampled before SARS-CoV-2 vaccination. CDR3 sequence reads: CASSAIGLYGYTF. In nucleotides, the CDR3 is TGTGCCAGCAGTGCGATAGGGCTCTATGGCTACACCTTC.